Following are 20 T cell receptor beta chains from one sample sequenced in a study of T cell repertoires in cytomegalovirus infection. TCRdb reanalysed the reads using MiXCR and keeps one entry per CDR3 protein. This table holds 150,000 to 200,000 distinct CDR3 sequences, 13% to 15% found once. The sample consisted of PBMCs. Receptor source: a human donor in good health (CMV status not recorded). Some clones in this sample may be carry-over from other donors' samples.

This clonotype was seen at least ten times. The chain joins TRBV7-3 to TRBJ2-3; 9 nucleotides agree with TRBD2. The CDR3 runs 15 residues. With V trimmed by 5 bases and J by 4 bases, 7 bases remained unmatched. Per germline, CDR1 SGHTA and CDR2 FQGTGA. The CDR3 DNA is TGTGCCAGCAGCCAGACTAGCGGACGGGCAGATACGCAGTATTTT. This encodes CASSQTSGRADTQYF.

This clonotype was seen at least ten times. V usage is TRBV7-2 and J usage is TRBJ2-1; D is perhaps TRBD2 (6 bases). CDR1 and CDR2 from the germline V gene are SGHTA and FQGNSA. The CDR3 has 14 residues. V shed 5 bases and J shed 6 bases, with 14 bases lying between them. The CDR3 nucleotides read TGTGCCAGCAGCCCAGGGCTAGCGACCAATGAGCAGTTCTTC. This sequence encodes CASSPGLATNEQFF.

In this sample, this clonotype turned up many times. The chain links TRBV19 to TRBJ1-1, with 7 bases matching TRBD1. Germline V CDR1 and CDR2: LNHDA, SQIVND (reference sequence). V shed 5 bases and J 0 bases; nucleotides not matched to a gene: 3. This CDR3 is built from 14 residues. Here the CDR3 reads CASSATGMNTEAFF. The CDR3 coding sequence is TGTGCCAGTAGTGCGACAGGGATGAACACTGAAGCTTTCTTT.

This clonotype was counted between two and nine times. The chain combines TRBV5-6 with TRBJ1-1; D is perhaps TRBD1 (5 bases). V was trimmed by 1 base and J by 0 bases, leaving 16 bases between them. The CDR3 runs to 17 residues. The germline V gene has CDR1 SGHDT and CDR2 YYEEEE. The DNA of the CDR3 is TGTGCCAGCAGCTTGTATGTCTCGGGGGTGCTGAACACTGAAGCTTTCTTT. This translates into CASSLYVSGVLNTEAFF.

The chain has TRBV14 and TRBJ2-1; D unresolved. This CDR3 contains 13 residues. V shed 0 bases and J shed 10 bases, with 10 bases lying between them. Looked up from germline, CDR1 is SGHDN and CDR2 is FVKESK. DNA of the CDR3: TGTGCCAGCAGCCAAGATATCGTTCGAGAGCAGTTCTTC. Translated: CASSQDIVREQFF.

V usage is TRBV20-1 and J usage is TRBJ2-1, with 11 bases that match TRBD2. This CDR3 is built from 14 residues. Germline values: CDR1 DFQATT, CDR2 SNEGSKA (reference sequence). V trimming: 6 bases; J trimming: 4 bases; junction bases outside the gene matches: 5. In DNA, the CDR3 is TGCAGTGCCATACTAGCGGGAGCATACAATGAGCAGTTCTTC. It encodes CSAILAGAYNEQFF.

CDR3 loop: CSVGSQNYGYTF. CDR3 DNA sequence: TGCAGCGTTGGATCTCAGAACTATGGCTACACCTTC. This chain uses TRBV29-1 with TRBJ1-2; D call uncertain. The CDR3 spans 12 residues. Germline V lookup: CDR1 SQVTM, CDR2 ANQGSEA. Trimming left V 4 bases short and J 2 bases short, with 8 bases between.

This clonotype has just a few counts. The rearrangement joins TRBV2 to TRBJ2-3; the D is unclear. Looked up from germline, CDR1 is SNHLY and CDR2 is FYNNEI. The CDR3 spans 16 residues. The V gene lost 0 bases and the J gene lost 4 bases, with 14 bases spanning the gap. CDR3 loop: CASSEAHRAAADTQYF. In DNA form, the CDR3 reads TGTGCCAGCAGTGAAGCGCACCGGGCTGCAGCAGATACGCAGTATTTT.

This chain connects TRBV12-3 or TRBV12-4 to TRBJ2-7; tentatively, D is TRBD1 (6 bases). The CDR3 spans 14 residues. V lost 7 bases and J 1 base, leaving 14 bases between the germline ends. The CDR3 sequence is CASKRGDTSYEQYF. CDR3 sequence (DNA): TGTGCCAGCAAAAGAGGGGACACTTCCTACGAGCAGTACTTC.

This chain links TRBV6-4 with TRBJ2-2; D is perhaps TRBD2 (6 bases). V was clipped by 2 bases and J by 4 bases, with 14 bases between them. The length of the CDR3 is 16 residues. CDR1 MRHNA and CDR2 SNTAGT come from the germline V gene. This CDR3 is CASSDGGSMATGELFF. The CDR3 bases are TGTGCCAGCAGTGACGGGGGGTCCATGGCCACCGGGGAGCTGTTTTTT.

The chain carries TRBV7-8 and TRBJ1-3; D remains ambiguous. This CDR3 region has 13 residues. The V gene lost 0 bases and the J gene lost 8 bases, with 8 bases spanning the gap. In germline, CDR1 is SGHVS, CDR2 FQNEAQ. CDR3 protein: CASSLAGPDTIYF. The CDR3 coding sequence is TGTGCCAGCAGCTTAGCTGGGCCGGACACCATATATTTT.

The genes are TRBV7-9 and TRBJ2-1; 11 bases agree with TRBD1. This CDR3 is built from 15 residues. Unmatched junction bases numbered 4, after V lost 7 bases and J lost 2 bases. CDR1 is SEHNR, CDR2 FQNEAQ, per germline (reference sequence). The CDR3 spells CASIPGQGAYNEQFF. In DNA, the CDR3 is TGTGCCAGCATCCCGGGACAGGGGGCCTACAATGAGCAGTTCTTC.

This clonotype appeared many times. The chain is built from TRBV7-2 and TRBJ2-7, with 15 bases aligning to TRBD2. The V and J ends lost 5 bases and 1 base, in that order; junction bases with no gene match: 9. The CDR3 contains 18 residues. Germline-derived CDR1 and CDR2 are SGHTA and FQGNSA. The CDR3 DNA is TGTGCCAGCAGCGCCGGGACTAGCGGGAGGCCCAGTTCCTACGAGCAGTACTTC. This translates into CASSAGTSGRPSSYEQYF.

V is TRBV18 and J is TRBJ2-7; maybe TRBD2 (7 bases). CDR1 is KGHSH and CDR2 is LQKENI in the germline V gene. V lost 3 bases and J 6 bases, leaving 30 bases between the germline ends. The CDR3 runs to 19 residues. CDR3 loop: CASSPTTRARGGSFSEQYF. The CDR3 DNA follows: TGTGCCAGCTCACCTACGACACGCGCCAGGGGCGGGAGTTTTTCCGAGCAGTACTTC.

This clonotype showed up many times. V gene TRBV7-3 combines with J gene TRBJ2-3, with 8 bases that match TRBD2. V was clipped by 5 bases and J by 2 bases; unmatched bases: 6. The germline V gene encodes CDR1 SGHTA and CDR2 FQGTGA. The CDR3 spans 15 residues. The CDR3 is CASSLTSGHTDTQYF. In DNA, the CDR3 is TGTGCCAGCAGCCTCACTAGCGGCCACACAGATACGCAGTATTTT.

At least ten counts were recorded for this clonotype. The CDR3 sequence is CASRTGGGVGELFF. As DNA, the CDR3 is TGTGCCAGCAGAACGGGGGGAGGAGTCGGGGAGCTGTTTTTT. This chain connects TRBV6-1 to TRBJ2-2, with 7 positions matching TRBD2. Germline CDR1 and CDR2: MNHNS and SASEGT. V lost 6 bases, J lost 7 bases, and 8 bases stayed unmatched. The CDR3 extends over 14 amino acids.

Ten or more counts support this clonotype. The genes are TRBV7-3 and TRBJ2-6, with a tentative D call TRBD2 (5 bases). There are 15 residues in the CDR3. Germline V gene data show CDR1 as SGHTA and CDR2 as FQGTGA. The V end was cut by 8 bases, the J end by 4 bases, with 15 bases between. The CDR3 sequence: CASGSSGTGANVLTF. The CDR3 DNA sequence: TGTGCCAGCGGGAGTTCTGGAACAGGGGCCAACGTCCTGACTTTC.

This clonotype was seen ten or more times. The chain combines TRBV7-8 with TRBJ1-2; D might be TRBD1 (5 bases). The CDR3 extends over 14 amino acids. Germline V gene sequence: CDR1 SGHVS, CDR2 FQNEAQ. V was shortened by 8 bases and J by 4 bases, with 17 bases between the two germline ends. CDR3 in amino acids: CASQGAGTGYGYTF. CDR3 coding DNA: TGTGCCAGCCAGGGAGCGGGGACCGGCTATGGCTACACCTTC.

The chain is built from TRBV3-1 and TRBJ1-2; D is undetermined. Trimming stripped 6 bases from V and 4 bases from J, with 18 bases between. CDR1 LGHDT and CDR2 YNNKEL come from the germline V gene (reference sequence). This CDR3 spans 15 amino acids. This CDR3 is CASSPSVASFYGYTF. The CDR3 DNA follows: TGTGCCAGCAGTCCTTCCGTGGCCTCTTTCTATGGCTACACCTTC.

The chain recombines TRBV29-1 with TRBJ2-7, with 10 bases aligning to TRBD1. The CDR3 has 13 residues. Germline values: CDR1 SQVTM, CDR2 ANQGSEA. Trimming at V came to 2 bases and at J to 7 bases, leaving 5 bases not matched to a gene. CDR3 sequence reads: CSVETDRGREQYF. The DNA for the CDR3 is TGCAGCGTTGAAACTGACAGGGGGCGGGAGCAGTACTTC.